A single sample is the source of the 14 T cell receptor beta chains below, sequenced in a study of radiation and T cells in renal cell carcinoma. Measured with immunoSEQ multiplex PCR; TCRdb has only the in-frame clones, and not every one. The repertoire has about 64,000 clones, 60% to 85% of them found once; the top ten carry about 6.3%. Time point meaning: blood 4 weeks post-SBRT, at nephrectomy. Treatment denoted: 15 Gy SBRT to primary tumor, nephrectomy 4 weeks later. The specimen was blood, collected from a patient whose treatment included radiotherapy and nephrectomy. Receptors originate from a man in his fifties or sixties with renal cell carcinoma.

The chain employs TRBV5-1 and TRBJ2-7; D is uncertain. Germline values: CDR1 SGHRS, CDR2 YFSETQ. This CDR3 spans 14 amino acids. Trimming removed 0 bases from V and 4 bases from J, with 11 bases in between. CDR3 region: CASSLGDRAYEQYV. The CDR3 DNA is TGCGCCAGCAGCTTGGGAGACCGGGCATACGAGCAGTACGTC.

The rearrangement links TRBV14 to TRBJ2-1; tentatively, D is TRBD2 (6 bases). The CDR3 sequence is 13 residues long. CDR1 is SGHDN and CDR2 is FVKESK in the germline V gene. Trimming cost V 0 bases and J 9 bases, with 9 bases left between them. The CDR3 reads CASSQDLAPEQFF. DNA for the CDR3: TGTGCCAGCAGCCAAGACCTAGCGCCTGAGCAGTTCTTC.

There are a few counts of this clone. The rearrangement uses TRBV2 and TRBJ2-5; 8 bases agree with TRBD1. Germline trimming cut 6 bases from V and 2 bases from J; bases unmatched to any gene: 5. This CDR3 has 14 amino acids. Germline assignment: CDR1 SNHLY and CDR2 FYNNEI. The CDR3 nucleotides read TGTGCCAGCAGGCGGGACAGGCGACAAGAGACCCAGTACTTC. The encoded protein is CASRRDRRQETQYF. Drawing the rest from reference TRBV2 and TRBJ2-5, the complete variable domain is EPEVTQTPSHQVTQMGQEVILRCVPISNHLYFYWYRQILGQKVEFLVSFYNNEISEKSEIFDDQFSVERPDGSNFTLKIRSTKLEDSAMYFCASRRDRRQETQYFGPGTRLLVL.

The chain uses TRBV21-1 and TRBJ2-2. TRBV21-1 is listed as a pseudogene. CDR3 length equals 15 residues. The CDR3 protein is CASSKGPSYTGELFF. In nucleotides, the CDR3 is TGTGCCAGCAGCAAAGGGCCCAGCTACACCGGGGAGCTGTTTTTT.

The chain joins TRBV1 to TRBJ2-5; no check of the table's D call, TRBD2, against the DNA was made. TRBV1 is a known pseudogene. This CDR3 has 18 amino acids. CDR3 sequence reads: CTSSPPRGTSGRQETQYF. The CDR3 DNA reads as TGCACCAGCAGCCCCCCACGGGGGACTAGCGGGAGGCAAGAGACCCAGTACTTC.

The V call is TRBV7-3, the J call TRBJ2-2; 8 positions agree with TRBD2. Germline CDR1 SGHTA, CDR2 FQGTGA. With V trimmed by 5 bases and J by 3 bases, 5 bases remained unmatched. The CDR3 is 15 residues long. CDR3 bases: TGTGCCAGCAGCATGGGACTAGGGGACACCGGGGAGCTGTTTTTT. The encoded protein is CASSMGLGDTGELFF.

This rearrangement joins TRBV4-3 to TRBJ1-2; a weak D match, TRBD1 (6 bases). The CDR3 spans 16 residues. CDR1 is LGHNA and CDR2 is YSLEER in the germline V gene. The germline V and J ends were trimmed by 1 base and 4 bases, with 16 bases remaining between them. DNA for the CDR3: TGCGCCAGCAGCCAAGTTACGGCAGGGGCACTCTATGGCTACACCTTC. This encodes CASSQVTAGALYGYTF.

The chain employs TRBV19 and TRBJ1-2; the D gene is possibly TRBD1 (6 bases). The CDR3 consists of 14 residues. Trimming left V 0 bases short and J 3 bases short, with 8 bases between. In germline, CDR1 is LNHDA, CDR2 SQIVND (reference sequence). CDR3 nucleotides: TGTGCCAGTAGTATAGACTCAGGGGACTATGGCTACACCTTC. Translating it yields CASSIDSGDYGYTF.

The chain combines TRBV2 with TRBJ1-6, with D tentatively TRBD1 (6 bases). The CDR3 totals 16 residues. Looked up from germline, CDR1 is SNHLY and CDR2 is FYNNEI. Trimming removed 5 bases from V and 0 bases from J, with 11 bases in between. The CDR3 spells CASSRDTNSYNSPLHF. The CDR3, as DNA: TGTGCCAGCAGTCGGGACACCAACTCCTATAATTCACCCCTCCACTTT.

V usage is TRBV25-1 and J usage is TRBJ2-3; 9 bases match TRBD2. This CDR3 has 17 residues. With 2 bases clipped from V and 4 bases from J, the junction kept 10 bases outside the gene matches. Germline loops: CDR1 MGHDK, CDR2 SYGVNS. CDR3 nucleotides: TGTGCCAGCAGTGAAAATATTGGACTAGCGTCGGCAGATACGCAGTATTTT. Its protein is CASSENIGLASADTQYF.

As DNA, the CDR3 is TGTGCCAGCAGTTACTCGAGACAGGGGGTCAGTGGCTACACCTTC. It specifies CASSYSRQGVSGYTF. This chain links TRBV6-5 with TRBJ1-2; 9 bases fit TRBD1. The germline gives CDR1 MNHEY, CDR2 SVGAGI. V lost 0 bases, J lost 7 bases, and 6 bases stayed unmatched. This CDR3 is built from 15 residues.

The V and J genes are TRBV11-3 and TRBJ1-2; no clear D. The CDR3 contains 14 residues. The germline V gene has CDR1 SGHNT and CDR2 YENEEA. V was cut by 0 bases and J by 7 bases, with 12 bases left in between. DNA for the CDR3: TGTGCCAGCAGCTTAGATCGAGGAGGGAGTGGCTACACCTTC. This sequence encodes CASSLDRGGSGYTF.

Written as DNA, the CDR3 is TGTGCCAGCAGCCTCGGGGGGTCAGATACGCAGTATTTT. This codes for CASSLGGSDTQYF. The V and J genes are TRBV7-9 and TRBJ2-3; TRBD2 agrees at 7 bases. This CDR3 spans 13 amino acids. The trim removed 5 bases at V and 4 bases at J, leaving 3 bases unmatched. Germline V gene lookup returns CDR1 SEHNR and CDR2 FQNEAQ (reference sequence).

The chain carries TRBV30 and TRBJ2-7; D is perhaps TRBD1 (5 bases). This CDR3 comprises 12 residues. Trimming shortened V by 4 bases and J by 3 bases, and 10 bases separated the two germline ends. CDR1 is GTSNPN, CDR2 SVGIG, per germline (reference sequence). Here the CDR3 reads CAWIRDSYEQYF. The CDR3 DNA reads TGTGCCTGGATCCGAGACAGCTACGAGCAGTACTTC.